Below, 31 T cell receptor beta chains from the same sample are listed, as sequenced in a study of blood T cell repertoires in COVID-19. Assay: immunoSEQ multiplex PCR; the TCRdb copy retains only in-frame clones and omits some. The table records around 170,000 clones, roughly three quarters of them present only once. The sample consisted of peripheral blood. The receptors were sampled from a woman of 80 years or more with COVID-19, enrolled during active disease.

This rearrangement joins TRBV15 to TRBJ2-5; 12 bases are shared with TRBD2. The CDR3 has 15 amino acids. Losses at the gene ends were 4 bases for V and 4 bases for J; bases not matched to a gene: 4. Germline CDR1 is LNHNV and CDR2 is YYDKDF (reference sequence). CDR3 sequence: CATSIGLAGTETQYF. The CDR3 DNA follows: TGTGCCACCAGCATCGGACTAGCGGGGACAGAGACCCAGTACTTC.

The V and J genes are TRBV2 and TRBJ1-2; no definite D call. The CDR3 length is 14 residues. Germline CDR1 is SNHLY and CDR2 is FYNNEI. V was trimmed by 6 bases and J by 4 bases, leaving 15 bases between them. The CDR3 DNA follows: TGTGCCAGCAGCCCCCGAGGGTGGTTCTATGGCTACACCTTC. It is translated as CASSPRGWFYGYTF.

The chain couples TRBV13 to TRBJ2-3; 11 bases align to TRBD2. CDR1 and CDR2 from the germline V gene are PRHDT and FYEKMQ (reference sequence). This CDR3 is 18 amino acids long. The V and J ends lost 0 bases and 1 base, in that order; junction bases with no gene match: 6. The CDR3 DNA reads as TGTGCCAGCAGCTTAGGACTAGCGGGAGTGAGGGGCACAGATACGCAGTATTTT. Translating gives CASSLGLAGVRGTDTQYF. Full variable domain (remainder filled in from reference TRBV13 and TRBJ2-3): AAGVIQSPRHLIKEKRETATLKCYPIPRHDTVYWYQQGPGQDPQFLISFYEKMQSDKGSIPDRFSAQQFSDYHSELNMSSLELGDSALYFCASSLGLAGVRGTDTQYFGPGTRLTVL.

This clone was counted a few times. CDR3 nucleotide sequence: TGTGCCAGCAGCCCGGACAGGGGTCGGTATGGCTACACCTTC. Translating gives CASSPDRGRYGYTF. The J gene is TRBJ1-2, the V gene TRBV7-2, with TRBD1 matching 9 bases. CDR3 size: 14 residues. CDR1 and CDR2 from the germline V gene are SGHTA and FQGNSA. V lost 5 bases to trimming and J lost 5 bases; unmatched junction nucleotides: 6.

This clone has a count of ten or more. V usage is TRBV20-1 and J usage is TRBJ1-2, with D perhaps TRBD1 (5 bases). The ends were cut back, 2 bases at V and 12 bases at J, with 7 bases in the middle. CDR1 is DFQATT, CDR2 SNEGSKA, per germline (reference sequence). There are 9 residues in the CDR3. CDR3 region: CSARLTDTF. The CDR3 coding sequence is TGCAGTGCTAGACTGACAGACACCTTC.

The chain joins TRBV7-6 to TRBJ2-7, with no clear D. V was cut by 0 bases and J by 7 bases, with 7 bases left in between. This CDR3 has 12 amino acids. CDR1 and CDR2 from the germline V gene are SGHVS and FNYEAQ. In DNA, the CDR3 is TGTGCCAGCAGCTTAGCGGTCGGGGAGCAGTACTTC. This translates into CASSLAVGEQYF.

The chain combines TRBV14 with TRBJ2-5, with D perhaps TRBD2 (6 bases). In germline, CDR1 is SGHDN, CDR2 FVKESK. This CDR3 comprises 18 residues. Trimming took 3 bases from V and 7 from J, leaving 27 bases between them. The CDR3 sequence: CASSQDVVKPARRATQYF. CDR3 nucleotide sequence: TGTGCCAGCAGCCAGGATGTCGTGAAACCGGCCCGGAGGGCGACCCAGTACTTC.

This sequence joins TRBV6-1 and TRBJ2-4, with 14 bases identical to TRBD2. The germline CDR1 and CDR2 sequences are MNHNS and SASEGT. V shed 1 base and J 1 base; nucleotides not matched to a gene: 15. The CDR3 is 22 residues long. As DNA, the CDR3 is TGTGCCAGCAGTGAAGTAGTTGGGACTAGCGGGAGCTGGATGTTGGCCAAAAACATTCAGTACTTC. Translating gives CASSEVVGTSGSWMLAKNIQYF.

V gene TRBV19 combines with J gene TRBJ1-1, with unresolved D. There are 13 residues in the CDR3. The V end lost 6 bases, the J end lost 6 bases, and 14 bases lay between the germline ends. From germline, CDR1 is LNHDA and CDR2 SQIVND (reference sequence). This chain's CDR3 is CASSPGLGAEAFF. In DNA, the CDR3 is TGTGCCAGTAGCCCCGGCCTCGGGGCTGAAGCTTTCTTT.

This chain joins TRBV7-2 and TRBJ2-5; 10 positions agree with TRBD2. The V and J ends lost 5 bases and 1 base, in that order; junction bases with no gene match: 7. Germline CDR1 and CDR2: SGHTA and FQGNSA. The CDR3 runs 16 residues. CDR3 coding DNA: TGTGCCAGCAGCCCCGGGACTAGCGCAGTCCAAGAGACCCAGTACTTC. It codes for CASSPGTSAVQETQYF.

The chain joins TRBV24-1 to TRBJ2-3; TRBD1 might be the D (6 bases). CDR3 size: 16 residues. CDR1 and CDR2 (germline): KGHDR, SFDVKD. Trimming took off 3 bases at V and 0 bases at J, with 12 bases between the two ends. The CDR3 DNA follows: TGTGCCACCAGTGATCACAGGGTTACTAGCACAGATACGCAGTATTTT. Its protein is CATSDHRVTSTDTQYF.

The rearrangement uses TRBV11-2 and TRBJ1-2; tentative D call: TRBD1 (6 bases). V was clipped by 2 bases and J by 3 bases, with 10 bases between them. The germline CDR1 and CDR2 sequences are SGHAT and FQNNGV. The CDR3 loop spans 14 amino acids. CDR3 loop: CASSLSWTDYGYTF. DNA for the CDR3: TGTGCCAGCAGCTTAAGTTGGACAGACTATGGCTACACCTTC.

The gene calls are TRBV15 and TRBJ2-3, with 15 bases fitting TRBD2. V was clipped by 0 bases and J by 0 bases; unmatched bases: 16. Germline V gene data show CDR1 as LNHNV and CDR2 as YYDKDF (reference sequence). The CDR3 consists of 23 residues. In DNA form, the CDR3 reads TGTGCCACCAGCAGAGATCCCAGAACAGGACTAGCGGGAGGGGGGGCTAGCACAGATACGCAGTATTTT. This encodes CATSRDPRTGLAGGGASTDTQYF. Looking up the rest from reference TRBV15 and TRBJ2-3 gives the full variable domain: DAMVIQNPRYQVTQFGKPVTLSCSQTLNHNVMYWYQQKSSQAPKLLFHYYDKDFNNEADTPDNFQSRRPNTSFCFLDIRSPGLGDTAMYLCATSRDPRTGLAGGGASTDTQYFGPGTRLTVL.

The chain combines TRBV6-5 with TRBJ2-5, with TRBD2 matching 7 bases. The germline CDR1 and CDR2 sequences are MNHEY and SVGAGI. With V trimmed by 8 bases and J by 4 bases, 13 bases remained unmatched. The CDR3 runs to 15 residues. CDR3 coding DNA: TGTGCCAGCGCTAACCGGGGGGATCCACGAGAGACCCAGTACTTC. This codes for CASANRGDPRETQYF.

The chain recombines TRBV19 with TRBJ2-7; 9 positions match TRBD2. The CDR3 is 14 amino acids. From germline, CDR1 is LNHDA and CDR2 SQIVND (reference sequence). V shed 4 bases and J 2 bases; nucleotides not matched to a gene: 3. This CDR3 reads CASSRGLAAYEQYF. The CDR3 coding sequence is TGTGCCAGTAGTAGGGGACTAGCCGCCTACGAGCAGTACTTC.

This rearrangement joins TRBV5-1 to TRBJ2-2; 15 nucleotides align to TRBD2. The germline V gene encodes CDR1 SGHRS and CDR2 YFSETQ. The V and J ends lost 4 bases and 7 bases, in that order; junction bases with no gene match: 5. CDR3 length: 16 residues. Here the CDR3 DNA reads TGCGCCAGCAGCAGGACTAGCGGGGGGGCGTTCGGGGAGCTGTTTTTT. It yields the protein CASSRTSGGAFGELFF.

The V call is TRBV4-3, the J call TRBJ2-2; D possibly corresponds to TRBD1 (6 bases). The CDR3 runs to 16 residues. V gave up 0 bases and J gave up 2 bases, with 10 bases separating them. Germline-derived CDR1 and CDR2 are LGHNA and YSLEER. The CDR3 sequence: CASSQETGRNTGELFF. Written as DNA, the CDR3 is TGCGCCAGCAGCCAAGAGACAGGACGAAACACCGGGGAGCTGTTTTTT.

J is TRBJ1-5 and V is TRBV2, with D possibly matching TRBD1 (5 bases). The CDR3 is 13 residues long. Germline loops: CDR1 SNHLY, CDR2 FYNNEI. Trimming cost V 4 bases and J 4 bases, with 8 bases left between them. The CDR3 DNA reads TGTGCCAGCAGTGCAGGGCCTAATCAGCCCCAGCATTTT. Translated, it gives CASSAGPNQPQHF.

The rearrangement links TRBV28 to TRBJ1-5; TRBD1 matches 7 bases. This CDR3 has 15 amino acids. V shed 8 bases, J shed 2 bases, and the junction held 9 bases outside the gene matches. The germline V gene encodes CDR1 MDHEN and CDR2 SYDVKM. The CDR3 DNA sequence: TGTGCCAGCCGACCGACAGGGCTCGGCAATCAGCCCCAGCATTTT. Translating it yields CASRPTGLGNQPQHF.

The J gene is TRBJ2-3, the V gene TRBV15; 9 bases are shared with TRBD2. The CDR3 consists of 15 residues. The J segment lost 2 bases and the V segment lost 4 bases, leaving 4 bases of the junction unmatched. Germline-derived CDR1 and CDR2 are LNHNV and YYDKDF (reference sequence). The DNA of the CDR3 is TGTGCCACCAGCAACCTAGCGGGGTCCACAGATACGCAGTATTTT. This translates into CATSNLAGSTDTQYF.

The J gene is TRBJ1-1, the V gene TRBV28, with D tentatively TRBD1 (6 bases). This CDR3 has 15 amino acids. V was pared by 3 bases and J by 0 bases, with 11 bases between. Germline lookup yields CDR1 MDHEN and CDR2 SYDVKM. The CDR3 DNA follows: TGTGCCAGCAGTTTGAGATGGGACATGAACACTGAAGCTTTCTTT. Translating it yields CASSLRWDMNTEAFF.

The chain employs TRBV27 and TRBJ2-5, with 9 nucleotides matching TRBD1. The V gene's germline CDR1 is MNHEY and CDR2 SMNVEV (reference sequence). J lost 4 bases, V lost 2 bases, and 2 bases had no gene match. The CDR3 has 14 residues. CDR3 loop: CASSLGQGIETQYF. The CDR3 DNA follows: TGTGCCAGCAGTTTAGGACAGGGGATAGAGACCCAGTACTTC.

This clone has only a few counts. The rearrangement joins TRBV19 to TRBJ2-1, with unresolved D. Germline lookup yields CDR1 LNHDA and CDR2 SQIVND (reference sequence). Trimming removed 1 base from V and 8 bases from J, with 9 bases in between. The CDR3 contains 13 residues. CDR3 in amino acids: CASSIGAGDEQFF. CDR3 nucleotide sequence: TGTGCCAGTAGTATAGGGGCCGGCGATGAGCAGTTCTTC. The entire variable domain, with the rest obtained from reference TRBV19 and TRBJ2-1, is as follows: DGGITQSPKYLFRKEGQNVTLSCEQNLNHDAMYWYRQDPGQGLRLIYYSQIVNDFQKGDIAEGYSVSREKKESFPLTVTSAQKNPTAFYLCASSIGAGDEQFFGPGTRLTVL.

The chain carries TRBV2 and TRBJ2-5; 7 nucleotides match TRBD1. The germline V gene encodes CDR1 SNHLY and CDR2 FYNNEI. The CDR3 loop spans 14 amino acids. The V and J ends lost 7 bases and 4 bases, in that order; junction bases with no gene match: 9. CDR3 DNA: TGTGCCAGCAAAACCGACAGGGCGAGAGAGACCCAGTACTTC. Its protein is CASKTDRARETQYF.

J is TRBJ2-5 and V is TRBV19, with D tentatively TRBD1 (6 bases). The CDR3 runs to 14 residues. Germline V gives CDR1 LNHDA, CDR2 SQIVND (reference sequence). V gave up 6 bases and J gave up 0 bases, with 11 bases separating them. For the CDR3, the DNA is TGTGCCAGTAGAATGGACAGTTACCAAGAGACCCAGTACTTC. It encodes CASRMDSYQETQYF.

The chain employs TRBV27 and TRBJ2-1, with 10 positions matching TRBD1. V was pared by 3 bases and J by 4 bases, with 3 bases of the junction left unmatched. The germline V gene has CDR1 MNHEY and CDR2 SMNVEV (reference sequence). The CDR3 consists of 15 residues. CDR3 nucleotide sequence: TGTGCCAGCAGTTTTTTGGACAGGGGGTACAATGAGCAGTTCTTC. Amino acid sequence: CASSFLDRGYNEQFF.

Concerning this clone itself: One end of the junction is discordant with germline, which a read error may explain. The chain employs TRBV14 and TRBJ2-5, with 7 positions matching TRBD2. This CDR3 comprises 14 residues. Germline lookup yields CDR1 SGHDN and CDR2 FVKESK. CDR3 protein: CASSQTSYQETQYF. The CDR3 region has the DNA TGTGCCAGCAGCCAGACTAGCTACCAGGAGACCCAGTACTTC. Full variable domain (missing parts from reference TRBV14 and TRBJ2-5): EAGVTQFPSHSVIEKGQTVTLRCDPISGHDNLYWYRRVMGKEIKFLLHFVKESKQDESGMPNNRFLAERTGGTYSTLKVQPAELEDSGVYFCASSQTSYQETQYFGPGTRLLVL.

This chain uses TRBV6-1 with TRBJ2-1; D remains ambiguous. This CDR3 comprises 15 residues. V lost 0 bases and J lost 4, with 10 bases in between. CDR1 is MNHNS and CDR2 is SASEGT in the germline V gene. CDR3 region: CASSEALVGYNEQFF. The CDR3 nucleotides read TGTGCCAGCAGTGAAGCCCTAGTTGGTTACAATGAGCAGTTCTTC.

The chain combines TRBV27 with TRBJ1-1; 7 bases align to TRBD1. This CDR3 comprises 13 residues. Germline V CDR1 and CDR2: MNHEY, SMNVEV (reference sequence). V lost 8 bases and J lost 11; bases outside the gene matches: 14. The CDR3 coding sequence is TGTGCCAGCCGCTTGCAAGGGGGCGCGTGGGCTTTCTTT. Its protein is CASRLQGGAWAFF.

This chain uses TRBV19 with TRBJ2-5, with 8 bases aligning to TRBD1. The CDR3 covers 15 residues. The germline gives CDR1 LNHDA, CDR2 SQIVND (reference sequence). Unmatched junction bases numbered 6, after V lost 1 base and J lost 5 bases. In DNA, the CDR3 is TGTGCCAGTAGTATAGTCGGGACAGGTCGGGAGACCCAGTACTTC. It codes for CASSIVGTGRETQYF.

The chain recombines TRBV18 with TRBJ1-5; 9 nucleotides agree with TRBD1. Trimming took 6 bases from V and 3 from J; bases not matched to a gene: 6. The length of the CDR3 is 15 residues. From germline, CDR1 is KGHSH and CDR2 LQKENI. CDR3 sequence reads: CASSWTGDLNQPQHF. The CDR3 DNA reads TGTGCCAGCTCGTGGACAGGGGATCTCAATCAGCCCCAGCATTTT.